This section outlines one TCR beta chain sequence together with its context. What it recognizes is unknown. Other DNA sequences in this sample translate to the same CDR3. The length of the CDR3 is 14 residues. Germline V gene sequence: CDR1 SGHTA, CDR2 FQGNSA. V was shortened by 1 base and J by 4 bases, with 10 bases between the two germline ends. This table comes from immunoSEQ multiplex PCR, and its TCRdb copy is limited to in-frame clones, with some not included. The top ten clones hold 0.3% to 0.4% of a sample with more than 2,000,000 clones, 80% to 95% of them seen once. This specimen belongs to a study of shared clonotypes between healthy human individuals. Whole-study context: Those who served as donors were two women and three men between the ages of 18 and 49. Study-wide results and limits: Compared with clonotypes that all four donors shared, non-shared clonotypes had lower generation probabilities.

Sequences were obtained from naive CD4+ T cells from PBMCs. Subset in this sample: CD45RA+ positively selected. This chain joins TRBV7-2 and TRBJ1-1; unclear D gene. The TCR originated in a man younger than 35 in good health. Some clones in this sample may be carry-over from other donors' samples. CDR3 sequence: CASSLGVSGTEAFF. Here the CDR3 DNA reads TGTGCCAGCAGCTTAGGGGTGTCGGGCACTGAAGCTTTCTTT.